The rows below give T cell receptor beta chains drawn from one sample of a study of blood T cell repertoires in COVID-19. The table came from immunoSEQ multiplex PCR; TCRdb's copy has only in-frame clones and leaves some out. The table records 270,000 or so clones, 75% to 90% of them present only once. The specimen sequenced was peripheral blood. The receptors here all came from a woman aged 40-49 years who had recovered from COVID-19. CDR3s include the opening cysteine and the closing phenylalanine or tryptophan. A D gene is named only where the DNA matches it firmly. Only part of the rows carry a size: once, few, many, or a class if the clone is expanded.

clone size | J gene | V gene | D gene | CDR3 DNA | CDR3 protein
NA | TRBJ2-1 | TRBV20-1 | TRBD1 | TGCAGTGCTAGTGGGGCCGGGACAGGGCGTAATGAGCAGTTCTTC | CSASGAGTGRNEQFF
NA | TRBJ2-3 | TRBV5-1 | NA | TGCGCCAGCAGCCAAGAGGTAGACACAGATACGCAGTATTTT | CASSQEVDTDTQYF
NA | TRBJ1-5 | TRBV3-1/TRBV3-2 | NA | TGTGCCAGCAGCCGAGGGCAGGTCAGTCAGCCCCAGCATTTT | CASSRGQVSQPQHF
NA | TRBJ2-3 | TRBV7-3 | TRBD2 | TGTGCCAGCAGCTTAAGGGGACTAAGCACAGATACGCAGTATTTT | CASSLRGLSTDTQYF
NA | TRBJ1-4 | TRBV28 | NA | TGTGCCAGCAGCCAGCACCAGGCTCAACGGGAAAAACTGTTTTTT | CASSQHQAQREKLFF
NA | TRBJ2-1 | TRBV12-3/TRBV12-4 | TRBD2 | TGTGCCAGCAGTTTACGGGGGGGTGAGCAGTTCTTC | CASSLRGGEQFF
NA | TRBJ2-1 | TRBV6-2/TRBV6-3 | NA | TGTGCCAGCAGTTATCTGTCCCGGGACTTAAAATACAATGAGCAGTTCTTC | CASSYLSRDLKYNEQFF
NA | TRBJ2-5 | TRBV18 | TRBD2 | TGTGCCAGCTCACTCACGACTAGCGGGGAGAAAGAGACCCAGTACTTC | CASSLTTSGEKETQYF
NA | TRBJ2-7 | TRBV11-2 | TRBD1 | TGTGCCAGCAGCCCGACAGGGGTCCCCTACGAGCAGTACTTC | CASSPTGVPYEQYF
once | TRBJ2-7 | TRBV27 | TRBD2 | TGTGCCAGCAGTATGAGGGACTACTACGAGCAGTACTTC | CASSMRDYYEQYF
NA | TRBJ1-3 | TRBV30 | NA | TGTGCCTCACACAGGGTCAACTCTGGAAACACCATATATTTT | CASHRVNSGNTIYF
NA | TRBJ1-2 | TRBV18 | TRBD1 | TGTGCCAGCTCACTGGGACAGGGGAACTATGGCTACACCTTC | CASSLGQGNYGYTF
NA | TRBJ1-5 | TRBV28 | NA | TGTGCCAGCAGCACAGACGGCTCTCGTCAGCCCCAGCATTTT | CASSTDGSRQPQHF
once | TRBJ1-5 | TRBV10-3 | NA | TGTGCCATCAGTGGAGGACATAACAGCCAGCCCCAGCATTTT | CAISGGHNSQPQHF
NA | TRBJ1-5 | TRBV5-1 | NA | TGCGCCAGCAGCCCCTCAGGTAGCAATCAGCCCCAGCATTTT | CASSPSGSNQPQHF
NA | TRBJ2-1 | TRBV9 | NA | TGTGCCAGCAGCGTAGCTTACCCGGGCTACAATGAGCAGTTCTTC | CASSVAYPGYNEQFF
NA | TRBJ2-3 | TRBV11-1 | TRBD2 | TGTGCCAGCAGCTCGGGGCTAGCGGGGAAGTCAGATACGCAGTATTTT | CASSSGLAGKSDTQYF
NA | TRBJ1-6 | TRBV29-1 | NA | TGCAGCGTTGAAGATCTATGGAATTCACCCCTCCACTTT | CSVEDLWNSPLHF
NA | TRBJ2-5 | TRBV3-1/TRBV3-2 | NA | TGTGCCAGCAGCCAGGGGCGTCAAGAGACCCAGTACTTC | CASSQGRQETQYF
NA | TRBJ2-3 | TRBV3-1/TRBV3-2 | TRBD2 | TGTGCCAGCAGGCTGATCTTTACGGGGGGGCGGGCAGATACGCAGTATTTT | CASRLIFTGGRADTQYF
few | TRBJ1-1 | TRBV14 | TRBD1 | TGTGCCAGCAGTGGCCCGACAGGGGTCAACACTGAAGCTTTCTTT | CASSGPTGVNTEAFF
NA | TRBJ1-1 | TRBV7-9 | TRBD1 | TGTGCCAGCAGCTCGGGGACAGGCTGGGCTTTCTTT | CASSSGTGWAFF
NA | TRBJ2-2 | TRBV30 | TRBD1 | TGTGCTCAAAGATCTCGGACAGGGCACACCGGGGAGCTGTTTTTT | CAQRSRTGHTGELFF
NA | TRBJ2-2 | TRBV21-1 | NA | TGTGCCAGCAGCAACGAGAATTCCGGGGAGCTGTTTTTT | CASSNENSGELFF
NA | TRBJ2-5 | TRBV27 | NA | TGTGCCAGCAGTTCCGACAATTTCCAAGAGACCCAGTACTTC | CASSSDNFQETQYF
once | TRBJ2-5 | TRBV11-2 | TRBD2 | TGTGCCAGCAGACCCCGCACCGGGACTAGCGGGGGGCCTCAAGAGACCCAGTACTTC | CASRPRTGTSGGPQETQYF
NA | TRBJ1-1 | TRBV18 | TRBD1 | TGTGCCAGCTCACCTAGTCAGACAGGGTCAGCTTTCTTT | CASSPSQTGSAFF
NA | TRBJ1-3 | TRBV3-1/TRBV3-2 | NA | TGTGCCAGCAGCCAAGCAGGGGCTGGAAACACCATATATTTT | CASSQAGAGNTIYF
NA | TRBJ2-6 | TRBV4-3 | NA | TGCGCCAGCAGCCAAGACTCCCCCACCTACTCTGGGGCCAACGTCCTGACTTTC | CASSQDSPTYSGANVLTF
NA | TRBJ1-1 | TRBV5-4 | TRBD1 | TGTGCCAGCAGCTTCCGGGACAGGGGGCGGGAGGACACTGAAGCTTTCTTT | CASSFRDRGREDTEAFF
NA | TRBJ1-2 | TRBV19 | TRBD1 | TGTGCCAGTAGTACCAGGGGGCGGGATGGCTACACCTTC | CASSTRGRDGYTF
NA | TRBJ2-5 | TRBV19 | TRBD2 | TGTGCCAGTAGTGGCCGTGGTAGCGGGAGAGACGAGACCCAGTACTTC | CASSGRGSGRDETQYF
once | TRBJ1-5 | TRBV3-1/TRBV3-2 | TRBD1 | TGTGCCAGCAGCCGAGGGACAGGGTTAAGCAATCAGCCCCAGCATTTT | CASSRGTGLSNQPQHF
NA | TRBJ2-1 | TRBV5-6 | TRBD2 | TGTGCCAGCAGCTTTCCCACTAGCGGGGGGCCCGGTTACAATGAGCAGTTCTTC | CASSFPTSGGPGYNEQFF
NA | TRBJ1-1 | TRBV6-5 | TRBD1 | TGTGCCAGCAGGGGACAGCCGAACACTGAAGCTTTCTTT | CASRGQPNTEAFF
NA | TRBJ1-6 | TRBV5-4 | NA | TGTGCCAGCAGCGATACAGGGTATAATTCACCCCTCCACTTT | CASSDTGYNSPLHF
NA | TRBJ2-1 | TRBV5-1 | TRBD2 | TGCGCCAGCAGCTTGAGGTCGGGAGGGCCCTCGTCCTACAATGAGCAGTTCTTC | CASSLRSGGPSSYNEQFF
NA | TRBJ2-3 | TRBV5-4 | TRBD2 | TGTGCCACCCCGGCGGGAGGGCAGTTAGATACGCAGTATTTT | CATPAGGQLDTQYF
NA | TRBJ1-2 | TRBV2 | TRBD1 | TGTGCCACAAAAACAGGGACAGGGGGCTTCGGGGGCTACACCTTC | CATKTGTGGFGGYTF